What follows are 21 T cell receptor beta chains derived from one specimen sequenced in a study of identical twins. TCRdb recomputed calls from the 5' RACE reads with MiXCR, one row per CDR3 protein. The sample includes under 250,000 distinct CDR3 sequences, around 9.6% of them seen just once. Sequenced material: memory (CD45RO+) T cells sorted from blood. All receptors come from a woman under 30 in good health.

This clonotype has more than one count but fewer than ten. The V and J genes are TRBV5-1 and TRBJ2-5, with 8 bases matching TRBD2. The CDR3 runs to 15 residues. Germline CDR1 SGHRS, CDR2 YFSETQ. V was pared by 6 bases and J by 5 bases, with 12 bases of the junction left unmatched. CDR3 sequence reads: CASTTYGGAEETQYF. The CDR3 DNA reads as TGCGCCAGCACTACCTACGGGGGGGCGGAGGAGACCCAGTACTTC.

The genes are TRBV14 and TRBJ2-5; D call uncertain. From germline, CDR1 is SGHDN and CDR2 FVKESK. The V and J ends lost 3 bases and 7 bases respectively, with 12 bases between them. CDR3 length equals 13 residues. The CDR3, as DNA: TGTGCCAGCAGCCAGTCCGGCCTCGGGACCCAGTACTTC. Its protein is CASSQSGLGTQYF. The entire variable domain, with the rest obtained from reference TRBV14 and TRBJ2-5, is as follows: EAGVTQFPSHSVIEKGQTVTLRCDPISGHDNLYWYRRVMGKEIKFLLHFVKESKQDESGMPNNRFLAERTGGTYSTLKVQPAELEDSGVYFCASSQSGLGTQYFGPGTRLLVL.

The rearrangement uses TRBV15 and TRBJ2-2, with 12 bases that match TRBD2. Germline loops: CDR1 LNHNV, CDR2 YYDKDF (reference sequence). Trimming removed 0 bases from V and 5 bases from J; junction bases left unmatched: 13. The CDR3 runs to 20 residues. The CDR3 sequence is CATSRDFSLAGGLWTGELFF. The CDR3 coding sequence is TGTGCCACCAGCAGAGATTTTTCCCTAGCGGGGGGGCTATGGACCGGGGAGCTGTTTTTT.

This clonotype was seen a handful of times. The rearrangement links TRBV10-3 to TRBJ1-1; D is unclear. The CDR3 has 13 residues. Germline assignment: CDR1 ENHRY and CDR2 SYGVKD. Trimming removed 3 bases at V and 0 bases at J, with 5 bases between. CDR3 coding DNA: TGTGCCATCAGTGAATCCATGAACACTGAAGCTTTCTTT. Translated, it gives CAISESMNTEAFF.

As DNA, the CDR3 is TGTGCCAGCAGTTTGAGGGACCATCCCTACAATGAGCAGTTCTTC. Residues: CASSLRDHPYNEQFF. The chain links TRBV27 to TRBJ2-1; D may correspond to TRBD1 or TRBD2 (5 bases each). CDR3 length: 15 amino acids. V was pared by 3 bases and J by 2 bases, with 11 bases between. Germline loops: CDR1 MNHEY, CDR2 SMNVEV (reference sequence).

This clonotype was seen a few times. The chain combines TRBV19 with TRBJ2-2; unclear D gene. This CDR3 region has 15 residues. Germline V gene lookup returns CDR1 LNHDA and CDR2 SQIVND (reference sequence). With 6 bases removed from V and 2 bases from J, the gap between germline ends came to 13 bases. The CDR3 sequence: CASSLQPSNTGELFF. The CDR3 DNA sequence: TGTGCCAGTAGCCTTCAACCTTCAAACACCGGGGAGCTGTTTTTT.

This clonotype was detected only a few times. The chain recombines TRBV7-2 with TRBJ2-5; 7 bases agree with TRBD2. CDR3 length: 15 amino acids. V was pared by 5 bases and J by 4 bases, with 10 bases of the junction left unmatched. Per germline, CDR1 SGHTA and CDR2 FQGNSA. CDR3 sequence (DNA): TGTGCCAGCAGCCCAGCCCCAGGGAGGGTAGAGACCCAGTACTTC. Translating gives CASSPAPGRVETQYF.

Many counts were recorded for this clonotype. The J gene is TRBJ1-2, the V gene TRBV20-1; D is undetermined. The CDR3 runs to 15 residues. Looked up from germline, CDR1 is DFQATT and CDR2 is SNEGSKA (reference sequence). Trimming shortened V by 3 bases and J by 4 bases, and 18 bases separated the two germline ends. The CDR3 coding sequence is TGCAGTGCTAGTAGAGGGAACGTCGGCCGCTATGGCTACACCTTC. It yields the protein CSASRGNVGRYGYTF.

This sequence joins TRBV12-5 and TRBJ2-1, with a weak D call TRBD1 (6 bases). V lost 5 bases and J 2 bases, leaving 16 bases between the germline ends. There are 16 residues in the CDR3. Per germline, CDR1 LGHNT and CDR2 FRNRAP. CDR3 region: CASGPLRDTAYNEQFF. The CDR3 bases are TGTGCTAGTGGTCCCCTCCGGGACACGGCCTACAATGAGCAGTTCTTC.

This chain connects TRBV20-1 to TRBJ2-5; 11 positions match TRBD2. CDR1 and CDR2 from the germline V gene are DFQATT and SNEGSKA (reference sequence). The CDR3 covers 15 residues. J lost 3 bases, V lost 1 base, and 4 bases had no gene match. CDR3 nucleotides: TGCAGTGCTAGAGGACCGGGACTAGCGGAAGAGACCCAGTACTTC. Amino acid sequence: CSARGPGLAEETQYF.

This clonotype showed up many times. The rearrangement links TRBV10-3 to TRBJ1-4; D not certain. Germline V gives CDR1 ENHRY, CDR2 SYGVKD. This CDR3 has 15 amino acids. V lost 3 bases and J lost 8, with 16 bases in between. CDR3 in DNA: TGTGCCATCAGTGACCCCTCCTTTAGTTCGGAAAAACTGTTTTTT. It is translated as CAISDPSFSSEKLFF.

The CDR3 region is CSARQRGWETQYF. CDR3 nucleotide sequence: TGCAGTGCTAGACAGCGGGGATGGGAGACCCAGTACTTC. The rearrangement joins TRBV20-1 to TRBJ2-5, with 7 bases aligning to TRBD2. J was trimmed by 5 bases and V by 2 bases; bases with no gene match: 5. Per germline, CDR1 DFQATT and CDR2 SNEGSKA (reference sequence). CDR3 length: 13 amino acids.

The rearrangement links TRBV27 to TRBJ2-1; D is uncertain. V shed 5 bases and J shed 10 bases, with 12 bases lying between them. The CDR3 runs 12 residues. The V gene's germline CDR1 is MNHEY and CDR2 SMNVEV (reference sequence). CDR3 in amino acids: CASSQSRNEQFF. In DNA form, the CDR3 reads TGTGCCAGCAGTCAATCCAGGAACGAGCAGTTCTTC.

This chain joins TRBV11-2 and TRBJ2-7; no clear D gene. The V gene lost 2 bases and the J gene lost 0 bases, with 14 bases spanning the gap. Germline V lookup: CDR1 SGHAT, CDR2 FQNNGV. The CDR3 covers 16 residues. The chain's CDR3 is CASSLIVGRSSYEQYF. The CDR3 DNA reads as TGTGCCAGCAGCTTAATAGTGGGTAGGAGCTCCTACGAGCAGTACTTC.

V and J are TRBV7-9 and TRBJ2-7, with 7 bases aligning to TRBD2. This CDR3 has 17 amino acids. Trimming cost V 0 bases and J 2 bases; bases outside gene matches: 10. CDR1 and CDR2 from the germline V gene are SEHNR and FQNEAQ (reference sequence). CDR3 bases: TGTGCCAGCAGCTTAGCCGCGAGGGTGGGGGGGACCTACGAGCAGTACTTC. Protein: CASSLAARVGGTYEQYF.

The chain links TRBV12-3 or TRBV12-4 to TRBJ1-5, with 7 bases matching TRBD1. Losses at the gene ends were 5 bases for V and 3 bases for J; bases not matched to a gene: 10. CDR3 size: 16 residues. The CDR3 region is CASSLRTGPLNQPQHF. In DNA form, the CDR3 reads TGTGCCAGCAGTCTCAGGACAGGACCCCTCAATCAGCCCCAGCATTTT.

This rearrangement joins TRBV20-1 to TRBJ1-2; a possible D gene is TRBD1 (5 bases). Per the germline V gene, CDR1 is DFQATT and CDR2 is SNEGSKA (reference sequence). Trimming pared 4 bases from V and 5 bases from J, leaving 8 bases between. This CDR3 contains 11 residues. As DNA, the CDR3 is TGCAGTGCTAAGTGGGGGTATGGCTACACCTTC. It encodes CSAKWGYGYTF.

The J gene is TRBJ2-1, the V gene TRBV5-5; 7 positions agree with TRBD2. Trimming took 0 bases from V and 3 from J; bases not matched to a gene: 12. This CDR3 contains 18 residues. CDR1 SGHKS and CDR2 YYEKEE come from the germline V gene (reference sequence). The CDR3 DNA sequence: TGTGCCAGCAGCTTGGCCCTCACGGTTAGCGGGCTCTACAATGAGCAGTTCTTC. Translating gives CASSLALTVSGLYNEQFF.

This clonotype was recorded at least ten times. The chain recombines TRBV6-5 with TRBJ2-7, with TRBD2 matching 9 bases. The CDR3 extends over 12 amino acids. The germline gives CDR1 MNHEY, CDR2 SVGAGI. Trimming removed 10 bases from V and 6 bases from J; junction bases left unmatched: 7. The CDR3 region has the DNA TGTGCCACCGGGACTAGCTACCCCGAGCAGTACTTC. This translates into CATGTSYPEQYF.

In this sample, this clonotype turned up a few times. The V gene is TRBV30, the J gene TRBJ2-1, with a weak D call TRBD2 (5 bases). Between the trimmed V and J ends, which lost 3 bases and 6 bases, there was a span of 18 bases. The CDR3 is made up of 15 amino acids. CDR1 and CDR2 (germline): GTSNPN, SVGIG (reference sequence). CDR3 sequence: CAWRSGSLGGNEQFF. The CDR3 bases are TGTGCCTGGAGGTCGGGGAGCCTAGGAGGCAATGAGCAGTTCTTC.

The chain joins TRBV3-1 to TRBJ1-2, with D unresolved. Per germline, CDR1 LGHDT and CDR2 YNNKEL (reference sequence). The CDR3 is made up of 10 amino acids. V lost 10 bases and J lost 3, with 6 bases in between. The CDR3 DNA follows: TGTGCCACCGGAGACTATGGCTACACCTTC. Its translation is CATGDYGYTF. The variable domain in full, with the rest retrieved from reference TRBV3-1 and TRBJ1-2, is DTAVSQTPKYLVTQMGNDKSIKCEQNLGHDTMYWYKQDSKKFLKIMFSYNNKELIINETVPNRFSPKSPDKAHLNLHINSLELGDSAVYFCATGDYGYTFGSGTRLTVV.